This is a list of T cell receptor beta chains from one sample in a study of blood T cell repertoires in COVID-19. Only in-frame clones appear in the TCRdb table, and some are missing; sequencing was by immunoSEQ multiplex PCR. The repertoire includes about 66,000 clones, about 90% of them detected once, and 6% to 9.5% sits in the top ten. The specimen was peripheral blood. Every receptor here comes from a human donor in a cohort sampled during active COVID-19. Each CDR3 is given with its conserved first and last residue. The order of the fields is D gene, clone size, J gene, CDR3 length, V gene, CDR3 protein, CDR3 DNA. The D gene is left open where the match is weak. Not every row has a clone size; where given, it reads once, few, many or a size class.

d_call: NA; clone_size: NA; j_call: TRBJ1-1; cdr3_length: 13; v_call: TRBV11-3; cdr3_aa: CASSRNLNTEAFF; cdr3_nt: TGTGCCAGCAGCCGTAATCTGAACACTGAAGCTTTCTTT
d_call: TRBD1; clone_size: NA; j_call: TRBJ1-1; cdr3_length: 20; v_call: TRBV4-1; cdr3_aa: CASSQNIQGDRVGMNTEAFF; cdr3_nt: TGCGCCAGCAGCCAAAACATCCAGGGGGATCGGGTAGGGATGAACACTGAAGCTTTCTTT
d_call: TRBD2; clone_size: NA; j_call: TRBJ2-5; cdr3_length: 16; v_call: TRBV5-1; cdr3_aa: CASSPRSSGGEETQYF; cdr3_nt: TGCGCCAGCAGCCCCAGGAGTAGCGGGGGAGAAGAGACCCAGTACTTC
d_call: TRBD1; clone_size: NA; j_call: TRBJ2-1; cdr3_length: 14; v_call: TRBV7-3; cdr3_aa: CASSLRDSSNEQFF; cdr3_nt: TGTGCCAGCAGCTTAAGGGACAGTTCCAATGAGCAGTTCTTC
d_call: NA; clone_size: NA; j_call: TRBJ1-1; cdr3_length: 16; v_call: TRBV5-1; cdr3_aa: CASSLVAGNMNTEAFF; cdr3_nt: TGCGCCAGCAGCTTGGTAGCAGGGAACATGAACACTGAAGCTTTCTTT
d_call: TRBD2; clone_size: NA; j_call: TRBJ2-7; cdr3_length: 15; v_call: TRBV7-2; cdr3_aa: CASSLTSGSTYEQYF; cdr3_nt: TGTGCCAGCAGCTTAACTAGCGGGAGCACATACGAGCAGTACTTC
d_call: TRBD2; clone_size: NA; j_call: TRBJ2-3; cdr3_length: 18; v_call: TRBV19; cdr3_aa: CASSTRTSGVPSTDTQYF; cdr3_nt: TGTGCCAGTAGTACCAGGACTAGCGGAGTACCTAGCACAGATACGCAGTATTTT
d_call: NA; clone_size: few; j_call: TRBJ1-6; cdr3_length: 15; v_call: TRBV6-6; cdr3_aa: CASSLRRDTNSPLHF; cdr3_nt: TGTGCCAGCAGTCTACGTCGGGACACTAATTCACCCCTCCACTTT
d_call: NA; clone_size: NA; j_call: TRBJ1-1; cdr3_length: 14; v_call: TRBV6-1; cdr3_aa: CASSEGTENTEAFF; cdr3_nt: TGTGCCAGCAGTGAAGGAACAGAAAACACTGAAGCTTTCTTT
d_call: TRBD1; clone_size: NA; j_call: TRBJ1-2; cdr3_length: 15; v_call: TRBV19; cdr3_aa: CASSIGTGKNYGYTF; cdr3_nt: TGTGCCAGTAGTATCGGGACAGGCAAAAACTATGGCTACACCTTC
d_call: TRBD1; clone_size: few; j_call: TRBJ2-7; cdr3_length: 19; v_call: TRBV9; cdr3_aa: CASSDSPGTGGDRSYEQYF; cdr3_nt: TGTGCCAGCAGCGACTCCCCCGGGACAGGGGGCGATCGATCCTACGAGCAGTACTTC
d_call: TRBD1; clone_size: NA; j_call: TRBJ2-7; cdr3_length: 14; v_call: TRBV2; cdr3_aa: CASGTGTGEYEQYF; cdr3_nt: TGTGCCAGCGGCACCGGGACAGGGGAATACGAGCAGTACTTC
d_call: TRBD2; clone_size: NA; j_call: TRBJ2-1; cdr3_length: 16; v_call: TRBV5-4; cdr3_aa: CASSLDLAGSYNEQFF; cdr3_nt: TGTGCCAGCAGCTTGGATCTAGCGGGATCTTACAATGAGCAGTTCTTC
d_call: TRBD2; clone_size: few; j_call: TRBJ2-7; cdr3_length: 15; v_call: TRBV7-2; cdr3_aa: CASSSASGPDYEQYF; cdr3_nt: TGTGCCAGCAGCTCCGCTAGCGGGCCCGACTACGAGCAGTACTTC
d_call: TRBD1; clone_size: NA; j_call: TRBJ2-5; cdr3_length: 16; v_call: TRBV7-9; cdr3_aa: CASSLFTGGIQETQYF; cdr3_nt: TGTGCCAGCAGCTTATTTACAGGGGGCATCCAAGAGACCCAGTACTTC
d_call: NA; clone_size: NA; j_call: TRBJ1-2; cdr3_length: 15; v_call: TRBV5-1; cdr3_aa: CASSFVGGANYGYTF; cdr3_nt: TGCGCCAGCAGCTTTGTAGGGGGAGCTAACTATGGCTACACCTTC
d_call: TRBD2; clone_size: NA; j_call: TRBJ2-3; cdr3_length: 17; v_call: TRBV9; cdr3_aa: CASSAGWISGRPDTQYF; cdr3_nt: TGTGCCAGCAGCGCCGGCTGGATTAGCGGGAGGCCGGATACGCAGTATTTT
d_call: NA; clone_size: NA; j_call: TRBJ1-4; cdr3_length: 15; v_call: TRBV7-3; cdr3_aa: CASSLSGMGNEKLFF; cdr3_nt: TGTGCCAGCAGCTTAAGCGGGATGGGGAATGAAAAACTGTTTTTT
d_call: TRBD1; clone_size: NA; j_call: TRBJ2-7; cdr3_length: 17; v_call: TRBV27; cdr3_aa: CASSTNSGTGAHYEQYF; cdr3_nt: TGTGCCAGCAGTACGAATTCAGGGACAGGGGCTCACTACGAGCAGTACTTC
d_call: TRBD2; clone_size: NA; j_call: TRBJ2-1; cdr3_length: 12; v_call: TRBV29-1; cdr3_aa: CSVGTSYNEQFF; cdr3_nt: TGCAGCGTCGGGACTAGCTACAATGAGCAGTTCTTC
d_call: NA; clone_size: few; j_call: TRBJ2-7; cdr3_length: 14; v_call: TRBV7-9; cdr3_aa: CASSLGTTGYEQYF; cdr3_nt: TGTGCCAGCAGCTTAGGAACTACAGGATACGAGCAGTACTTC
d_call: NA; clone_size: NA; j_call: TRBJ1-1; cdr3_length: 13; v_call: TRBV24-1; cdr3_aa: CATSDQTGAEAFF; cdr3_nt: TGTGCCACCAGTGACCAGACAGGAGCTGAAGCTTTCTTT
d_call: NA; clone_size: NA; j_call: TRBJ1-2; cdr3_length: 14; v_call: TRBV15; cdr3_aa: CATSRDLDINGYTF; cdr3_nt: TGTGCCACCAGCAGAGATTTGGACATCAATGGCTACACCTTC
d_call: NA; clone_size: NA; j_call: TRBJ2-3; cdr3_length: 17; v_call: TRBV6-2/TRBV6-3; cdr3_aa: CASSYSDVGGGTDTQYF; cdr3_nt: TGTGCCAGCAGTTACTCGGATGTCGGGGGAGGCACAGATACGCAGTATTTT
d_call: NA; clone_size: NA; j_call: TRBJ1-1; cdr3_length: 16; v_call: TRBV28; cdr3_aa: CASSPRPGKANTEAFF; cdr3_nt: TGTGCCAGCAGTCCCCGCCCAGGGAAGGCGAACACTGAAGCTTTCTTT
d_call: NA; clone_size: NA; j_call: TRBJ2-2; cdr3_length: 14; v_call: TRBV5-1; cdr3_aa: CASSLVTGPGELFF; cdr3_nt: TGCGCCAGCAGCTTGGTAACAGGCCCCGGGGAGCTGTTTTTT
d_call: TRBD2; clone_size: NA; j_call: TRBJ2-2; cdr3_length: 16; v_call: TRBV4-3; cdr3_aa: CASSHRYGTSAGELFF; cdr3_nt: TGCGCCAGCAGCCACAGATACGGGACTAGCGCCGGGGAGCTGTTTTTT
d_call: NA; clone_size: few; j_call: TRBJ1-2; cdr3_length: 15; v_call: TRBV6-6; cdr3_aa: CASSYSGRSSYGYTF; cdr3_nt: TGTGCCAGCAGTTACTCGGGTCGGAGTTCCTATGGCTACACCTTC
d_call: NA; clone_size: NA; j_call: TRBJ1-6; cdr3_length: 15; v_call: TRBV19; cdr3_aa: CASSIDSSYNSPLHF; cdr3_nt: TGTGCCAGTAGTATAGACAGCTCCTATAATTCACCCCTCCACTTT
d_call: NA; clone_size: NA; j_call: TRBJ2-3; cdr3_length: 13; v_call: TRBV19; cdr3_aa: CASSNFGTDTQYF; cdr3_nt: TGTGCCAGTAGTAACTTCGGCACAGATACGCAGTATTTT
d_call: NA; clone_size: NA; j_call: TRBJ2-3; cdr3_length: 16; v_call: TRBV18; cdr3_aa: CASSPGQESSADTQYF; cdr3_nt: TGTGCCAGCTCACCAGGACAGGAATCTAGCGCAGATACGCAGTATTTT
d_call: TRBD1; clone_size: NA; j_call: TRBJ1-2; cdr3_length: 14; v_call: TRBV27; cdr3_aa: CASSPMTGKDGYTF; cdr3_nt: TGTGCCAGCAGTCCAATGACAGGGAAGGACGGCTACACCTTC
d_call: TRBD2; clone_size: NA; j_call: TRBJ2-1; cdr3_length: 16; v_call: TRBV6-5; cdr3_aa: CASSYKAGAMSNEQFF; cdr3_nt: TGTGCCAGCAGTTACAAAGCGGGAGCAATGTCCAATGAGCAGTTCTTC
d_call: NA; clone_size: NA; j_call: TRBJ2-7; cdr3_length: 13; v_call: TRBV18; cdr3_aa: CASSSSGVHEQYF; cdr3_nt: TGTGCCAGCTCATCCTCAGGGGTCCACGAGCAGTACTTC
d_call: NA; clone_size: NA; j_call: TRBJ2-3; cdr3_length: 17; v_call: TRBV5-1; cdr3_aa: CASSLVRGGESTDTQYF; cdr3_nt: TGCGCCAGCAGCTTGGTTCGGGGCGGGGAGAGCACAGATACGCAGTATTTT
d_call: NA; clone_size: NA; j_call: TRBJ1-6; cdr3_length: 15; v_call: TRBV4-3; cdr3_aa: CASSQDRSFNSPLHF; cdr3_nt: TGCGCCAGCAGCCAAGATCGGAGTTTTAATTCACCCCTCCACTTT
d_call: NA; clone_size: NA; j_call: TRBJ2-5; cdr3_length: 14; v_call: TRBV14; cdr3_aa: CASSQEWGAETQYF; cdr3_nt: TGTGCCAGCAGCCAAGAATGGGGCGCGGAGACCCAGTACTTC
d_call: TRBD1; clone_size: NA; j_call: TRBJ1-5; cdr3_length: 16; v_call: TRBV24-1; cdr3_aa: CATSEGTGYSNQPQHF; cdr3_nt: TGTGCCACCAGTGAGGGGACAGGGTATAGCAATCAGCCCCAGCATTTT
d_call: TRBD1; clone_size: few; j_call: TRBJ2-7; cdr3_length: 16; v_call: TRBV5-1; cdr3_aa: CASSPSSTGYSYEQYF; cdr3_nt: TGCGCCAGCAGCCCTAGCTCGACAGGGTACTCCTACGAGCAGTACTTC
d_call: TRBD1; clone_size: NA; j_call: TRBJ1-5; cdr3_length: 14; v_call: TRBV5-1; cdr3_aa: CASSLGQANQPQHF; cdr3_nt: TGCGCCAGCAGCTTAGGACAGGCGAATCAGCCCCAGCATTTT
d_call: TRBD1; clone_size: NA; j_call: TRBJ2-7; cdr3_length: 14; v_call: TRBV5-1; cdr3_aa: CASSPRTGSFEQYF; cdr3_nt: TGCGCCAGCAGCCCGCGGACAGGGTCGTTCGAGCAGTACTTC
d_call: TRBD2; clone_size: NA; j_call: TRBJ2-6; cdr3_length: 20; v_call: TRBV19; cdr3_aa: CASSPLPGVREISGANVLTF; cdr3_nt: TGTGCCAGTAGTCCGCTCCCGGGTGTGCGGGAGATATCTGGGGCCAACGTCCTGACTTTC
d_call: TRBD1; clone_size: NA; j_call: TRBJ1-2; cdr3_length: 13; v_call: TRBV25-1; cdr3_aa: CASRYTGTDGYTF; cdr3_nt: TGTGCCAGCAGATACACCGGGACAGATGGCTACACCTTC
d_call: TRBD2; clone_size: NA; j_call: TRBJ2-7; cdr3_length: 16; v_call: TRBV4-2; cdr3_aa: CASRRGSGGDSYEQYF; cdr3_nt: TGTGCCAGCAGAAGAGGGAGCGGGGGGGACTCCTACGAGCAGTACTTC
d_call: NA; clone_size: NA; j_call: TRBJ1-2; cdr3_length: 13; v_call: TRBV7-9; cdr3_aa: CASSLTNNYGYTF; cdr3_nt: TGTGCCAGCAGCTTGACAAATAACTATGGCTACACCTTC
d_call: TRBD2; clone_size: NA; j_call: TRBJ2-1; cdr3_length: 15; v_call: TRBV4-1; cdr3_aa: CASSEGLAGYNEQFF; cdr3_nt: TGCGCCAGCAGCGAGGGACTAGCGGGGTACAATGAGCAGTTCTTC
d_call: NA; clone_size: NA; j_call: TRBJ2-5; cdr3_length: 12; v_call: TRBV7-3; cdr3_aa: CASSPGWETQYF; cdr3_nt: TGTGCCAGCAGCCCCGGGTGGGAGACCCAGTACTTC
d_call: TRBD1; clone_size: NA; j_call: TRBJ2-6; cdr3_length: 19; v_call: TRBV4-1; cdr3_aa: CASSHQGDRESAGANVLTF; cdr3_nt: TGCGCCAGCAGCCATCAAGGGGACAGGGAATCGGCTGGGGCCAACGTCCTGACTTTC
d_call: TRBD1; clone_size: NA; j_call: TRBJ2-2; cdr3_length: 15; v_call: TRBV7-2; cdr3_aa: CASSLTGVSTGELFF; cdr3_nt: TGTGCCAGCAGCCTAACAGGGGTTAGCACCGGGGAGCTGTTTTTT
d_call: NA; clone_size: NA; j_call: TRBJ2-7; cdr3_length: 16; v_call: TRBV6-5; cdr3_aa: CASSWRVGGPHYEQYF; cdr3_nt: TGTGCCAGCAGTTGGCGGGTGGGCGGACCCCACTACGAGCAGTACTTC
d_call: NA; clone_size: NA; j_call: TRBJ2-5; cdr3_length: 12; v_call: TRBV7-2; cdr3_aa: CASSLGAGTQYF; cdr3_nt: TGTGCCAGCAGCTTAGGGGCTGGAACCCAGTACTTC
d_call: NA; clone_size: NA; j_call: TRBJ1-2; cdr3_length: 12; v_call: TRBV29-1; cdr3_aa: CSVAETDAPYTF; cdr3_nt: TGCAGCGTCGCCGAGACAGACGCTCCCTACACCTTC
d_call: TRBD2; clone_size: NA; j_call: TRBJ2-1; cdr3_length: 19; v_call: TRBV15; cdr3_aa: CATSREYPLLAGGRNEQFF; cdr3_nt: TGTGCCACCAGCAGAGAATACCCCCTACTAGCGGGAGGGCGGAATGAGCAGTTCTTC
d_call: TRBD2; clone_size: NA; j_call: TRBJ2-1; cdr3_length: 17; v_call: TRBV5-4; cdr3_aa: CASSSHPGLADLNEQFF; cdr3_nt: TGTGCCAGCAGCTCCCATCCGGGACTAGCGGACCTCAATGAGCAGTTCTTC
d_call: NA; clone_size: once; j_call: TRBJ2-2; cdr3_length: 16; v_call: TRBV5-1; cdr3_aa: CASSLLTLGGTGELFF; cdr3_nt: TGCGCCAGCAGCTTGCTTACGCTGGGGGGCACCGGGGAGCTGTTTTTT
d_call: NA; clone_size: NA; j_call: TRBJ2-1; cdr3_length: 12; v_call: TRBV27; cdr3_aa: CASSSQGFEQFF; cdr3_nt: TGTGCCAGCAGTTCCCAGGGGTTTGAGCAGTTCTTC
d_call: TRBD2; clone_size: NA; j_call: TRBJ2-1; cdr3_length: 16; v_call: TRBV6-2/TRBV6-3; cdr3_aa: CASSSSLAESYNEQFF; cdr3_nt: TGTGCCAGCAGTTCAAGTCTAGCGGAGTCCTACAATGAGCAGTTCTTC
d_call: NA; clone_size: NA; j_call: TRBJ1-2; cdr3_length: 13; v_call: TRBV6-5; cdr3_aa: CASRGDSNYGYTF; cdr3_nt: TGTGCCAGCAGGGGCGACAGCAACTATGGCTACACCTTC